This record covers a single T cell receptor beta chain. The data derive from a study of T cells expressing NK-cell markers. Study in general: Repertoires of TCR beta were obtained from T cells sorted as CD3+CD56+NKG2C+, CD3+CD56+NKG2C- and CD3+CD56-NKG2C+.

The CDR3 is 14 residues long. TCRdb reprocessed the 5' RACE reads; each CDR3 protein has one entry and no DNA is given. The sample table sets out 200,000 to 300,000 distinct CDR3 sequences. V gene TRBV12-3 or TRBV12-4 combines with J gene TRBJ2-3. Material for sequencing was blood T cells: a sorted CD56 or NKG2C T cell subset, CD4+ or CD8+ T cells, or bulk PBMC T cells (not recorded which). The clonotype originates from a woman between 18 and 70 years old in good health. The CDR3 is CASSSVHSTDTQYF.